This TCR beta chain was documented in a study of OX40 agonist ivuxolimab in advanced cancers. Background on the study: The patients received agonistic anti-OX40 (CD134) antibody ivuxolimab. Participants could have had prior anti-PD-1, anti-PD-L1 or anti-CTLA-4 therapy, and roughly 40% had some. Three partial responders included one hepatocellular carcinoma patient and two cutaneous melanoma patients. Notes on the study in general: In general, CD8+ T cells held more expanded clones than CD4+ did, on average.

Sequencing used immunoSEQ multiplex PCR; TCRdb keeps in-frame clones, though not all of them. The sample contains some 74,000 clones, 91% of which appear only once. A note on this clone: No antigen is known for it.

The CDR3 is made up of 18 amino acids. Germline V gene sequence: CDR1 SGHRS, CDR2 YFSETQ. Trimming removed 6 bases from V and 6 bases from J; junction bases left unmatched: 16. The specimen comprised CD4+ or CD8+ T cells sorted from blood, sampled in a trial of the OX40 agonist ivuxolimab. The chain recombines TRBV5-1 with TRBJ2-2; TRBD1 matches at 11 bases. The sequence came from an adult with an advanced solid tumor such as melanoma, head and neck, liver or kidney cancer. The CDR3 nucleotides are TGCGCCAGCAAAAGGACAGGGGGCGCCTCTACTCACCCCGGGGAGCTGTTTTTT. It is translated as CASKRTGGASTHPGELFF.